Included here is one TCR beta chain sequence, with context. This entry is derived from a study of blood T cells in healthy people across ages. Germline lookup yields CDR1 SQVTM and CDR2 ANQGSEA. This CDR3 has 14 residues. V dropped 6 bases and J dropped 3; count of bases not matched to a gene: 10. Using a J-beta primer mix together with a sample-barcoded 5' primer, a second PCR was run for about 6 to 11 cycles. From the 5' RACE reads, TCRdb called clonotypes with MiXCR, one entry per CDR3 protein. The profile covers roughly 930,000 distinct CDR3 sequences, with around 48% appearing a single time and roughly 13% taken by the ten largest.

This clonotype was obtained from a man aged 25-45 years in good health. The sequenced material came from blood. This sequence joins TRBV29-1 and TRBJ2-7; 8 bases line up with TRBD2. The CDR3, as DNA: TGCAGCGTCCGGGGGGGGCGCGGAGGCTACGAGCAGTACTTC. This codes for CSVRGGRGGYEQYF.